The rows below give T cell receptor beta chains drawn from one sample of a study of blood T cell repertoires in COVID-19. Clones were read by immunoSEQ multiplex PCR, and TCRdb kept only the in-frame ones, dropping some. The data contain approximately 360,000 clones, around 87% of them singletons. The material sequenced was PBMCs or T cells enriched from blood (not recorded which). The receptors were sampled from a man aged 35 to 55 in a cohort exposed to, infected with or recovered from COVID-19 (not recorded which). Each CDR3 is given with its conserved first and last residue. Each record gives: CDR3 protein, CDR3 DNA, D gene, clone size, V gene, J gene. D genes are given only for firm matches. Clone size, where shown, is once, few, many, or a class for clones that have expanded.

cdr3_aa: CASRPTGGLPYEQYF
cdr3_nt: TGTGCCAGCAGGCCGACAGGGGGTCTCCCCTACGAGCAGTACTTC
d_call: TRBD1
clone_size: NA
v_call: TRBV6-5
j_call: TRBJ2-7

cdr3_aa: CASIGQGETQYF
cdr3_nt: TGTGCCAGCATAGGACAGGGGGAGACCCAGTACTTC
d_call: TRBD1
clone_size: NA
v_call: TRBV6-5
j_call: TRBJ2-5

cdr3_aa: CASGLGQNTDQPQHF
cdr3_nt: TGTGCTAGTGGTTTGGGTCAGAACACCGATCAGCCCCAGCATTTT
d_call: NA
clone_size: NA
v_call: TRBV12-5
j_call: TRBJ1-5

cdr3_aa: CASSLAGTANTEAFF
cdr3_nt: TGCGCCAGCAGCTTGGCCGGGACAGCTAACACTGAAGCTTTCTTT
d_call: TRBD1
clone_size: NA
v_call: TRBV5-1
j_call: TRBJ1-1

cdr3_aa: CATTTGLSGANVLTF
cdr3_nt: TGTGCCACCACGACAGGTCTTTCTGGGGCCAACGTCCTGACTTTC
d_call: NA
clone_size: NA
v_call: TRBV6-5
j_call: TRBJ2-6

cdr3_aa: CASSTPGQGVNEQYF
cdr3_nt: TGTGCCAGCAGTACTCCGGGACAGGGAGTAAACGAGCAGTACTTC
d_call: TRBD1
clone_size: NA
v_call: TRBV28
j_call: TRBJ2-7

cdr3_aa: CASSSPFSGRGLDTQYF
cdr3_nt: TGTGCCAGCAGCTCGCCCTTTAGCGGGAGAGGTTTGGATACGCAGTATTTT
d_call: TRBD2
clone_size: NA
v_call: TRBV5-4
j_call: TRBJ2-3

cdr3_aa: CASSRQGAGPGELFF
cdr3_nt: TGTGCCAGCAGCCGACAGGGGGCTGGCCCCGGGGAGCTGTTTTTT
d_call: TRBD1
clone_size: many
v_call: TRBV7-9
j_call: TRBJ2-2

cdr3_aa: CASGLAGGRDTQYF
cdr3_nt: TGTGCCAGTGGACTAGCGGGAGGTCGGGATACGCAGTATTTT
d_call: TRBD2
clone_size: NA
v_call: TRBV2
j_call: TRBJ2-3

cdr3_aa: CASSGFRGDTQYF
cdr3_nt: TGTGCCAGCAGTGGATTCAGAGGGGATACGCAGTATTTT
d_call: NA
clone_size: NA
v_call: TRBV2
j_call: TRBJ2-3

cdr3_aa: CASSPGSNSPLHF
cdr3_nt: TGTGCCAGCAGCCCGGGTAGTAATTCACCCCTCCACTTT
d_call: NA
clone_size: NA
v_call: TRBV7-9
j_call: TRBJ1-6

cdr3_aa: CASSLRTSGPSYEQYF
cdr3_nt: TGTGCCAGCAGCCTACGGACTAGCGGGCCTTCCTACGAGCAGTACTTC
d_call: TRBD2
clone_size: NA
v_call: TRBV5-4
j_call: TRBJ2-7

cdr3_aa: CASSLYGQGADYGYTF
cdr3_nt: TGTGCCAGCAGTTTATACGGACAGGGGGCGGACTATGGCTACACCTTC
d_call: TRBD1
clone_size: NA
v_call: TRBV27
j_call: TRBJ1-2

cdr3_aa: CASTQGGTGIYEQYF
cdr3_nt: TGTGCCAGCACCCAGGGCGGGACAGGGATTTACGAGCAGTACTTC
d_call: TRBD1
clone_size: NA
v_call: TRBV5-4
j_call: TRBJ2-7

cdr3_aa: CASSEAVSSYEQYF
cdr3_nt: TGTGCCAGCAGTGAAGCGGTTAGCTCCTACGAGCAGTACTTC
d_call: NA
clone_size: once
v_call: TRBV2
j_call: TRBJ2-7

cdr3_aa: CASITSGTNTGELFF
cdr3_nt: TGTGCCAGCATTACTTCCGGGACGAACACCGGGGAGCTGTTTTTT
d_call: NA
clone_size: NA
v_call: TRBV28
j_call: TRBJ2-2

cdr3_aa: CASSWTTGNTIYF
cdr3_nt: TGTGCCAGCAGCTGGACTACTGGAAACACCATATATTTT
d_call: NA
clone_size: NA
v_call: TRBV11-2
j_call: TRBJ1-3

cdr3_aa: CASSRRQGAWETQYF
cdr3_nt: TGTGCCAGCAGTCGTCGGCAGGGGGCCTGGGAGACCCAGTACTTC
d_call: TRBD1
clone_size: NA
v_call: TRBV6-5
j_call: TRBJ2-5

cdr3_aa: CASSSGENQPQHF
cdr3_nt: TGTGCCAGCTCCTCGGGGGAGAATCAGCCCCAGCATTTT
d_call: NA
clone_size: NA
v_call: TRBV18
j_call: TRBJ1-5

cdr3_aa: CASSTGSLAGGYEQYF
cdr3_nt: TGTGCCAGTAGTACGGGGTCGTTAGCGGGAGGCTACGAGCAGTACTTC
d_call: TRBD2
clone_size: NA
v_call: TRBV19
j_call: TRBJ2-7

cdr3_aa: CASSPSLAGGMTGELFF
cdr3_nt: TGCGCCAGCAGCCCCAGTTTAGCAGGGGGGATGACCGGGGAGCTGTTTTTT
d_call: NA
clone_size: once
v_call: TRBV5-1
j_call: TRBJ2-2

cdr3_aa: CASSYGQGGGNQPQHF
cdr3_nt: TGTGCCAGCAGCTACGGACAGGGTGGGGGCAATCAGCCCCAGCATTTT
d_call: TRBD1
clone_size: few
v_call: TRBV7-2
j_call: TRBJ1-5

cdr3_aa: CASSFYRGQETQYF
cdr3_nt: TGCGCCAGCAGCTTCTACAGGGGTCAAGAGACCCAGTACTTC
d_call: TRBD1
clone_size: NA
v_call: TRBV5-1
j_call: TRBJ2-5

cdr3_aa: CATSRGPGETQYF
cdr3_nt: TGTGCCACCTCCAGGGGCCCCGGGGAGACCCAGTACTTC
d_call: NA
clone_size: NA
v_call: TRBV24-1
j_call: TRBJ2-5

cdr3_aa: CASSQDHGTGPNTIYF
cdr3_nt: TGTGCCAGCAGCCAAGACCATGGGACAGGGCCTAACACCATATATTTT
d_call: TRBD1
clone_size: NA
v_call: TRBV3-1/TRBV3-2
j_call: TRBJ1-3

cdr3_aa: CASSGGGALDTIYF
cdr3_nt: TGTGCCAGCAGCGGCGGGGGGGCCTTGGACACCATATATTTT
d_call: NA
clone_size: NA
v_call: TRBV25-1
j_call: TRBJ1-3

cdr3_aa: CASSAHLVEGTKAFF
cdr3_nt: TGTGCCAGCAGCGCCCACCTCGTTGAGGGAACAAAAGCTTTCTTT
d_call: NA
clone_size: NA
v_call: TRBV9
j_call: TRBJ1-1

cdr3_aa: CASSLLSRNYEQYF
cdr3_nt: TGTGCCAGCAGCTTACTCTCGAGGAACTACGAGCAGTACTTC
d_call: NA
clone_size: NA
v_call: TRBV11-2
j_call: TRBJ2-7